The entry below describes one T cell receptor beta chain. After removal of 4 bases from V and 2 bases from J, the junction contained 9 bases not matched to a gene. CDR1 and CDR2 from the germline V gene are SGHNT and YYREEE (reference sequence). The CDR3 is 17 residues long. Those enrolled, adults aged 18 to 89 years, came from under 25 US areas. Two consecutive negative NP/OP PCR tests, clearance, or resolved symptoms defined Cohort 3 recovery. In the original processing: Using reference gene primer amplification, nucleated cell counts were estimated. Repertoires were generated with immunoSEQ multiplex PCR, while TCRdb's copy carries only in-frame clones and drops some. V and J calls and clone size follow that table, whereas D and trimming were derived from the DNA. The profile shows 110,000 to 150,000 clones, approximately 78% of them singletons. This record belongs to a study of blood T cell repertoires in COVID-19.

The genes are TRBV5-4 and TRBJ1-5, with 10 bases aligning to TRBD1. The sample comprised PBMCs or T cells enriched from blood (not recorded which). This TCR was recovered from a woman in her forties or fifties who had recovered from COVID-19. The CDR3 region is CASSLRDRGGGNQPQHF. The CDR3 DNA reads as TGTGCCAGCAGCCTCCGGGACAGGGGTGGGGGCAATCAGCCCCAGCATTTT.